What follows are 13 T cell receptor beta chains derived from one specimen sequenced in a study of T cell responses to AZD1222 COVID-19 vaccine. Some clones are missing from TCRdb's copy, which holds only in-frame ones; the method was immunoSEQ multiplex PCR. Of about 120,000 clones in the sample, 75% to 95% were seen once. The sample was peripheral blood, taken on day 0 of AZD1222 vaccination. These TCRs come from an adult in good health.

The V and J genes are TRBV2 and TRBJ2-2; D remains ambiguous. This CDR3 has 13 residues. The ends were cut back, 7 bases at V and 4 bases at J, with 10 bases in the middle. The germline V gene has CDR1 SNHLY and CDR2 FYNNEI. DNA of the CDR3: TGTGCCAGCACTCAGGAGACCACCGGGGAGCTGTTTTTT. Its translation is CASTQETTGELFF.

The chain employs TRBV14 and TRBJ1-6; possible D gene TRBD1, 5 bases. This CDR3 region has 14 residues. From germline, CDR1 is SGHDN and CDR2 FVKESK. The V and J ends lost 3 bases and 8 bases respectively, with 11 bases between them. CDR3 sequence (DNA): TGTGCCAGCAGCCACCAGGGATGGCATTCACCCCTCCACTTT. Protein sequence: CASSHQGWHSPLHF.

V gene TRBV6-5 combines with J gene TRBJ1-2; maybe TRBD1 (5 bases). In germline, CDR1 is MNHEY, CDR2 SVGAGI. Trimming took 4 bases from V and 7 from J, leaving 10 bases between them. The CDR3 has 12 amino acids. CDR3 nucleotides: TGTGCCAGCAGTTTCCAGGGAGGTGGCTACACCTTC. It is translated as CASSFQGGGYTF.

J is TRBJ2-3 and V is TRBV11-3; TRBD2 might be the D (6 bases). The germline V and J ends were trimmed by 1 base and 1 base, with 9 bases remaining between them. Germline CDR1 and CDR2: SGHNT and YENEEA. This CDR3 is built from 15 residues. The DNA of the CDR3 is TGTGCCAGCAGCTTAGGTGGAGGGGGCACAGATACGCAGTATTTT. It codes for CASSLGGGGTDTQYF.

The chain employs TRBV12-3 or TRBV12-4 and TRBJ1-2; no clear D. The CDR3 spans 13 residues. V lost 0 bases and J lost 3, with 5 bases in between. The CDR3 loop reads CASSLAADYGYTF. DNA for the CDR3: TGTGCCAGCAGTTTAGCGGCAGACTATGGCTACACCTTC.

This rearrangement joins TRBV27 to TRBJ2-3; D gene unclear. The CDR3 sequence is 13 residues long. The V and J ends lost 2 bases and 0 bases respectively, with 3 bases between them. Germline CDR1 reads MNHEY; CDR2 reads SMNVEV (reference sequence). The CDR3 reads CASSLHSTDTQYF. CDR3 DNA: TGTGCCAGCAGTTTACACAGCACAGATACGCAGTATTTT.

The V gene is TRBV10-2, the J gene TRBJ1-1; 10 nucleotides line up with TRBD1. V gave up 5 bases and J gave up 2 bases; unmatched junction bases: 8. Germline V gives CDR1 WSHSY, CDR2 SAAADI. The CDR3 is made up of 16 amino acids. CDR3 in DNA: TGCGCCAGCAGTAAAGTAAGGGACAGGGGAAACACTGAAGCTTTCTTT. It specifies CASSKVRDRGNTEAFF.

The chain employs TRBV27 and TRBJ2-1; D tentatively reads TRBD1 or TRBD2 (5 bases each). The CDR3 covers 14 residues. The germline CDR1 and CDR2 sequences are MNHEY and SMNVEV (reference sequence). V lost 8 bases, J lost 6 bases, and 17 bases lay in between. CDR3 in amino acids: CASWGRTKTNEQFF. The CDR3 DNA reads TGTGCCAGCTGGGGACGGACGAAGACCAATGAGCAGTTCTTC.

The rearrangement links TRBV7-8 to TRBJ1-2; D ambiguous. Trimming cost V 6 bases and J 1 base, with 9 bases left between them. This CDR3 contains 13 residues. The germline CDR1 and CDR2 sequences are SGHVS and FQNEAQ. The CDR3 DNA is TGTGCCAGCAGGACGGCAGATAACTATGGCTACACCTTC. This translates into CASRTADNYGYTF.

The gene calls are TRBV5-1 and TRBJ2-2, with D perhaps TRBD2 (5 bases). The germline CDR1 and CDR2 sequences are SGHRS and YFSETQ. The CDR3 length is 12 residues. This CDR3 is CAERFGDGELFF. CDR3 DNA sequence: TGCGCAGAGCGGTTCGGGGACGGGGAGCTGTTTTTT.

The rearrangement joins TRBV19 to TRBJ1-6; 7 positions match TRBD1. This CDR3 is built from 15 residues. V dropped 7 bases and J dropped 6; count of bases not matched to a gene: 9. Germline V lookup: CDR1 LNHDA, CDR2 SQIVND (reference sequence). The CDR3 nucleotides are TGTGCCAGTAACACCCAGGGGACAGTTAATTCACCCCTCCACTTT. Translating it yields CASNTQGTVNSPLHF.

This sequence joins TRBV12-3 or TRBV12-4 and TRBJ2-3, with unresolved D. V shed 6 bases and J shed 2 bases, with 6 bases lying between them. The CDR3 covers 12 residues. The CDR3 here is CASRGSTDTQYF. CDR3 nucleotides: TGTGCCAGCAGGGGGTCCACAGATACGCAGTATTTT.

The chain uses TRBV30 and TRBJ1-2, with a weak D call TRBD1 (5 bases). This CDR3 contains 15 residues. Per the germline V gene, CDR1 is GTSNPN and CDR2 is SVGIG (reference sequence). Deletions cut 0 bases from V and 3 bases from J, with 14 bases between. CDR3 amino acids: CAWSVRSLGDYGYTF. In DNA form, the CDR3 reads TGTGCCTGGAGTGTACGGTCCCTAGGGGACTATGGCTACACCTTC.